This passage covers 26 T cell receptor beta chains from one sample sequenced in a study of T cells in Graves' hyperthyroidism and ophthalmopathy (dated by TCRdb to the late 2010s). Library generation was performed with multiplex PCR. Data came from an Illumina HiSeq 2000. The TCR beta CDR3 regions were amplified from RNA transcripts. The TCR CDR3 was subjected to a first round of RT-PCR using the HTBI primer set and the Qiagen OneStep RT-PCR kit. TCRdb reran the public reads through fastp at Q25 and MiXCR, keeping productive beta chains. Identical CDR3 proteins give one entry, which carries the most common genes and DNA. For this sample there are hundreds of thousands of distinct CDR3 sequences; roughly 15% appear just once. The ten largest make up 10% of the sample. Specimen: blood. The origin of the receptors is a young woman with Graves' hyperthyroidism.

This clonotype has just a few counts. V gene TRBV2 combines with J gene TRBJ1-4; D remains ambiguous. CDR3 length: 13 residues. CDR1 is SNHLY, CDR2 FYNNEI, per germline. Between the trimmed V and J ends, which lost 4 bases and 5 bases, there was a span of 8 bases. The CDR3 spells CASSGERNEKLFF. Here the CDR3 DNA reads TGTGCCAGCAGTGGGGAACGCAATGAAAAACTGTTTTTT.

This clonotype appeared many times. CDR3 sequence (DNA): TGTGCCAGCAGTCCCCACCCGAGACAGGGAGGGGAGTGGAATGAGCAGTTCTTC. It encodes CASSPHPRQGGEWNEQFF. The genes are TRBV28 and TRBJ2-1; D may match TRBD1 or TRBD2 (7 bases each). The V end was cut by 5 bases, the J end by 7 bases, with 27 bases between. This CDR3 has 18 residues. Looked up from germline, CDR1 is MDHEN and CDR2 is SYDVKM.

A few counts support this clonotype. As DNA, the CDR3 is TGTGCCAGCAGCTTAGTGGCCCAGAACACTGAAGCTTTCTTT. Translation gives CASSLVAQNTEAFF. This chain connects TRBV7-9 to TRBJ1-1, with no clear D. V gave up 1 base and J gave up 1 base, with 7 bases separating them. This CDR3 has 14 amino acids. CDR1 and CDR2 from the germline V gene are SEHNR and FQNEAQ (reference sequence).

Many counts were recorded for this clonotype. The chain combines TRBV18 with TRBJ2-1, with D possibly being TRBD1 or TRBD2 (5 bases each). Germline lookup yields CDR1 KGHSH and CDR2 LQKENI. V lost 2 bases to trimming and J lost 2 bases, with 10 bases between them. There are 15 residues in the CDR3. Here the CDR3 DNA reads TGTGCCAGCTCACCAGGGGGTACCCCCTACAATGAGCAGTTCTTC. Translating it yields CASSPGGTPYNEQFF.

Only a few counts were recorded for this clonotype. The chain combines TRBV12-3 or TRBV12-4 with TRBJ2-2, with D perhaps matching TRBD1 or TRBD2 (5 bases each). The CDR3 is 15 residues long. Trimming stripped 6 bases from V and 4 bases from J, with 15 bases between. The CDR3 DNA sequence: TGTGCCAGCAGCATAACCCGGGACCTCACCGGGGAGCTGTTTTTT. Protein product: CASSITRDLTGELFF.

The rearrangement links TRBV7-9 to TRBJ2-5; maybe TRBD1 (6 bases). The length of the CDR3 is 14 residues. Germline V CDR1 and CDR2: SEHNR, FQNEAQ (reference sequence). Trimming left V 3 bases short and J 5 bases short, with 13 bases between. The CDR3 loop is CASSFRGHTETQYF. CDR3 bases: TGTGCCAGCAGCTTCAGGGGACACACGGAGACCCAGTACTTC.

The rearrangement uses TRBV19 and TRBJ2-7; the D gene is possibly TRBD2 (6 bases). The germline CDR1 and CDR2 sequences are LNHDA and SQIVND (reference sequence). The V end lost 1 base, the J end lost 3 bases, and 10 bases lay between the germline ends. The CDR3 has 14 residues. Here the CDR3 DNA reads TGTGCCAGTAGTATAGCGACGGGGGACTACGAGCAGTACTTC. Translation: CASSIATGDYEQYF.

This chain connects TRBV3-1 to TRBJ2-7, with D possibly TRBD1 on 6 matching bases. Per germline, CDR1 LGHDT and CDR2 YNNKEL (reference sequence). The CDR3 totals 14 residues. The V gene lost 0 bases and the J gene lost 3 bases, with 9 bases spanning the gap. CDR3 nucleotides: TGTGCCAGCAGCCAAGATCAGGGGATCTACGAGCAGTACTTC. It encodes CASSQDQGIYEQYF.

The table lists this clonotype with a few counts. The genes are TRBV5-6 and TRBJ1-2, with D possibly matching TRBD1 (5 bases). With 4 bases removed from V and 7 bases from J, the gap between germline ends came to 11 bases. CDR1 and CDR2 from the germline V gene are SGHDT and YYEEEE. The CDR3 spans 12 residues. CDR3: CASSPGTPGYTF. In nucleotides, the CDR3 is TGTGCCAGCAGCCCAGGGACTCCTGGCTACACCTTC. The full variable domain, with the rest looked up from reference TRBV5-6 and TRBJ1-2, is DAGVTQSPTHLIKTRGQQVTLRCSPKSGHDTVSWYQQALGQGPQFIFQYYEEEERQRGNFPDRFSGHQFPNYSSELNVNALLLGDSALYLCASSPGTPGYTFGSGTRLTVV.

A remark on this clonotype: This may be a read error, as it is one base from a much larger clone. It is likely a read error, because the conserved phenylalanine at the end of the CDR3 is missing. This chain joins TRBV5-4 and TRBJ1-2; D may be TRBD1 (5 bases). Trimming took 4 bases from V and 0 from J, leaving 10 bases between them. Germline CDR1 SGHNT, CDR2 YYREEE (reference sequence). The CDR3 loop spans 14 amino acids. The CDR3 DNA sequence: TGTGCCAGCAGCCCTATAGGGGCTAACTATGGCTACACCTTA. Translating it yields CASSPIGANYGYTL.

This clonotype has just a few counts. V usage is TRBV6-5 and J usage is TRBJ2-4; D unresolved. Between the trimmed V and J ends, which lost 2 bases and 9 bases, there was a span of 14 bases. Germline CDR1 is MNHEY and CDR2 is SVGAGI. The CDR3 extends over 14 amino acids. The CDR3 sequence: CASSYPLGTGIQYF. The CDR3 DNA reads as TGTGCCAGCAGTTACCCCCTGGGTACCGGCATTCAGTACTTC.

This clonotype was recorded many times. The CDR3 reads CASSLLQGTYNEQFF. CDR3 DNA: TGTGCCAGCAGCTTATTACAGGGGACGTACAATGAGCAGTTCTTC. The genes are TRBV11-2 and TRBJ2-1; 7 bases match TRBD1. The ends lost 2 bases at V and 4 bases at J; junction bases unmatched: 5. The V gene's germline CDR1 is SGHAT and CDR2 FQNNGV. The CDR3 is 15 residues long.

This clonotype appeared many times. The chain links TRBV11-2 to TRBJ1-1; TRBD1 agrees at 8 bases. Germline V CDR1 and CDR2: SGHAT, FQNNGV. With V trimmed by 1 base and J by 1 base, 8 bases remained unmatched. This CDR3 has 17 residues. The CDR3 loop reads CASSLGYRGRSNTEAFF. CDR3 nucleotide sequence: TGTGCCAGCAGCTTAGGGTACAGGGGGAGGTCGAACACTGAAGCTTTCTTT.

Ten or more counts support this clonotype. V usage is TRBV18 and J usage is TRBJ1-1; D is undetermined. V lost 2 bases to trimming and J lost 10 bases, with 14 bases between them. In germline, CDR1 is KGHSH, CDR2 LQKENI. This CDR3 is 13 amino acids long. CDR3 protein: CASSPSPDGAAFF. CDR3 DNA sequence: TGTGCCAGCTCACCATCTCCAGACGGTGCAGCTTTCTTT. The whole variable domain, remainder taken from reference TRBV18 and TRBJ1-1, is NAGVMQNPRHLVRRRGQEARLRCSPMKGHSHVYWYRQLPEEGLKFMVYLQKENIIDESGMPKERFSAEFPKEGPSILRIQQVVRGDSAAYFCASSPSPDGAAFFGQGTRLTVV.

This chain uses TRBV6-2 or TRBV6-3 with TRBJ2-1, with D possibly TRBD1 on 6 matching bases. V lost 8 bases to trimming and J lost 1 base, with 15 bases between them. CDR3 length equals 15 residues. The germline gives CDR1 MNHEY, CDR2 SVGEGT. CDR3 DNA: TGTGCCAGCGGTCAACAGGGTCGATCCTACAATGAGCAGTTCTTC. This codes for CASGQQGRSYNEQFF.

This clonotype was counted at least ten times. The chain combines TRBV7-9 with TRBJ2-5; D may be TRBD2 (6 bases). V was pared by 2 bases and J by 5 bases, with 12 bases between. CDR1 and CDR2 from the germline V gene are SEHNR and FQNEAQ (reference sequence). CDR3 length: 14 amino acids. CDR3 amino acids: CASSLRGTDETQYF. The CDR3 nucleotides read TGTGCCAGCAGCTTACGGGGGACGGATGAGACCCAGTACTTC.

This clonotype has ten or more counts. This chain connects TRBV12-3 or TRBV12-4 to TRBJ2-7; D may correspond to TRBD1 or TRBD2 (5 bases each). The CDR3 has 12 amino acids. V was pared by 5 bases and J by 6 bases, with 11 bases between. The CDR3 is CASSDGGTEQYF. The CDR3 coding sequence is TGTGCCAGCAGTGATGGGGGAACCGAGCAGTACTTC.

The V and J genes are TRBV3-1 and TRBJ1-2; no clear D. V lost 5 bases and J 7 bases, leaving 14 bases between the germline ends. Germline lookup yields CDR1 LGHDT and CDR2 YNNKEL (reference sequence). This CDR3 has 13 amino acids. The CDR3 bases are TGTGCCAGCAGCTTATATGGAGTTCCTGGCTACACCTTC. Translated: CASSLYGVPGYTF.

The CDR3 DNA sequence: TGTGCCAGCAGCTTAGTTCCCCTCCGAGATACGCAGTATTTT. Translating it yields CASSLVPLRDTQYF. V is TRBV7-2 and J is TRBJ2-3; no clear D. This CDR3 contains 14 residues. Germline V gene lookup returns CDR1 SGHTA and CDR2 FQGNSA. Deletions cut 1 base from V and 5 bases from J, with 10 bases between.

This clonotype was seen at least ten times. The J gene is TRBJ2-1, the V gene TRBV7-2; tentatively, D is TRBD2 (5 bases). Germline CDR1 is SGHTA and CDR2 is FQGNSA. The CDR3 extends over 14 amino acids. Between the trimmed V and J ends, which lost 8 bases and 5 bases, there was a span of 16 bases. The CDR3 protein is CASRRRAPDNEQFF. As DNA, the CDR3 is TGTGCCAGCCGGAGGCGGGCACCCGACAATGAGCAGTTCTTC.

This clonotype has ten or more counts. CDR3 nucleotides: TGTGCCAGCAGCAAAAGGACTAGCGGGAGTTACGAGCAGTACTTC. Its translation is CASSKRTSGSYEQYF. The chain uses TRBV13 and TRBJ2-7; 13 bases match TRBD2. The germline V gene encodes CDR1 PRHDT and CDR2 FYEKMQ (reference sequence). The CDR3 runs 15 residues. V trimming: 5 bases; J trimming: 4 bases; junction bases outside the gene matches: 5.

This clonotype was picked up many times. V and J are TRBV13 and TRBJ2-7; the D gene is possibly TRBD2 (5 bases). Trimming removed 5 bases at V and 3 bases at J, with 20 bases between. The CDR3 is 16 residues long. In germline, CDR1 is PRHDT, CDR2 FYEKMQ (reference sequence). The CDR3 loop reads CASSPPRGAMSYEQYF. For the CDR3, the DNA is TGTGCCAGCAGCCCCCCCCGGGGAGCAATGAGCTACGAGCAGTACTTC. Combining the CDR3 with reference TRBV13 and TRBJ2-7 gives the whole variable domain AAGVIQSPRHLIKEKRETATLKCYPIPRHDTVYWYQQGPGQDPQFLISFYEKMQSDKGSIPDRFSAQQFSDYHSELNMSSLELGDSALYFCASSPPRGAMSYEQYFGPGTRLTVT.

This clonotype has a count of ten or more. This rearrangement joins TRBV11-2 to TRBJ2-5; D unclear. Trimming cost V 0 bases and J 4 bases, with 6 bases left between them. CDR3 length: 13 amino acids. The germline V gene encodes CDR1 SGHAT and CDR2 FQNNGV. CDR3 region: CASSLEPPETQYF. The CDR3 nucleotides are TGTGCCAGCAGCTTAGAGCCCCCAGAGACCCAGTACTTC.

The CDR3 reads CASSYQGIAGELFF. Here the CDR3 DNA reads TGTGCCAGCAGTTACCAGGGAATCGCCGGGGAGCTGTTTTTT. The chain is built from TRBV6-2 or TRBV6-3 and TRBJ2-2, with D perhaps matching TRBD1 (5 bases). V was trimmed by 2 bases and J by 6 bases, leaving 10 bases between them. The CDR3 sequence is 14 residues long. Germline CDR1 and CDR2: MNHEY and SVGEGT.

The chain joins TRBV5-5 to TRBJ1-5; D is unclear. The V gene lost 5 bases and the J gene lost 6 bases, with 15 bases spanning the gap. The germline CDR1 and CDR2 sequences are SGHKS and YYEKEE (reference sequence). The CDR3 runs 14 residues. CDR3 in amino acids: CASSRLGEGQPQHF. The CDR3 nucleotides are TGTGCCAGCAGTCGTCTTGGGGAGGGTCAGCCCCAGCATTTT.

This clonotype has a count of ten or more. This rearrangement joins TRBV6-2 or TRBV6-3 to TRBJ2-1; D perhaps matches TRBD2 (7 bases). V was pared by 6 bases and J by 6 bases, with 18 bases between. CDR3 length equals 15 residues. Germline CDR1 reads MNHEY; CDR2 reads SVGEGT. CDR3: CASRKSGKGGNEQFF. Here the CDR3 DNA reads TGTGCCAGCAGGAAAAGCGGGAAAGGGGGCAATGAGCAGTTCTTC.